This T cell receptor (beta chain) came from a study of CD8+ T cells in alopecia areata. Stated treatment: oral pan-JAK inhibitor, 5-10 mg twice daily. RNA, once extracted, was reverse transcribed into cDNA for use as the sequencing template. Sequenced by immunoSEQ multiplex PCR; TCRdb stores in-frame clones only, minus some. The sample carries about 190,000 clones, 45% to 65% recorded once. There are 15 residues in the CDR3. V lost 1 base and J lost 1, with 10 bases in between. The germline V gene encodes CDR1 SEHNR and CDR2 FQNEAQ (reference sequence). The TCR comes from a human donor with alopecia areata. The gene calls are TRBV7-9 and TRBJ2-5; no reliable D call. Sequences were derived from CD4+ T cells sorted from blood, sampled at week 4, from a patient treated with tofacitinib. CDR3 residues: CASSLGVDFQETQYF. The CDR3, as DNA: TGTGCCAGCAGCTTAGGCGTCGATTTCCAAGAGACCCAGTACTTC.